Shown below are 6 T cell receptor beta chains from a single sample sequenced in a study of cytomegalovirus exposure and HLA in healthy donors. PCR amplification relied on 60 Vbeta primers (plus 13 Jbeta primers). Sequencing was performed with immunoSEQ multiplex PCR; in TCRdb, only in-frame clones are kept and a portion is missing. The sample consists of approximately 170,000 clones, approximately 71% of them appearing once. Sequencing was done on a sample of PBMCs. These receptors were collected from a girl between 5 and 17 years old in good health and CMV-seronegative.

The chain joins TRBV19 to TRBJ2-7; weak D call: TRBD1 (7 bases). The CDR3 has 14 amino acids. V was shortened by 6 bases and J by 0 bases, with 12 bases between the two germline ends. Germline V gives CDR1 LNHDA, CDR2 SQIVND (reference sequence). The CDR3 reads CASRIRGDSYEQYF. The CDR3 nucleotides are TGTGCCAGTAGGATCAGGGGGGACTCCTACGAGCAGTACTTC.

The J gene is TRBJ2-5, the V gene TRBV9; 8 bases fit TRBD2. In germline, CDR1 is SGDLS, CDR2 YYNGEE. The ends lost 4 bases at V and 5 bases at J; junction bases unmatched: 10. The CDR3 consists of 15 residues. CDR3 residues: CASSRQLAGRETQYF. CDR3 coding DNA: TGTGCCAGCAGCCGACAGTTAGCGGGGAGGGAGACCCAGTACTTC.

The chain carries TRBV4-1 and TRBJ1-3, with TRBD1 as a possible D gene (6 bases). This CDR3 region has 15 residues. CDR1 is MGHRA and CDR2 is YSYEKL in the germline V gene. Trimming stripped 4 bases from V and 0 bases from J, with 10 bases between. The CDR3 is CASSLPDSSGNTIYF. The CDR3 coding sequence is TGCGCCAGCAGCCTCCCGGACAGCTCTGGAAACACCATATATTTT.

This chain joins TRBV19 and TRBJ2-7; the D gene is possibly TRBD1 (6 bases). Germline V gene data show CDR1 as LNHDA and CDR2 as SQIVND (reference sequence). Deletions cut 3 bases from V and 6 bases from J, with 9 bases between. The CDR3 has 12 amino acids. This chain's CDR3 is CASSMGAREQYF. The CDR3 DNA follows: TGTGCCAGTAGTATGGGGGCCCGCGAGCAGTACTTC. Based on the CDR3 plus reference TRBV19 and TRBJ2-7, the full variable domain is DGGITQSPKYLFRKEGQNVTLSCEQNLNHDAMYWYRQDPGQGLRLIYYSQIVNDFQKGDIAEGYSVSREKKESFPLTVTSAQKNPTAFYLCASSMGAREQYFGPGTRLTVT.

The rearrangement links TRBV27 to TRBJ2-7; maybe TRBD1 (6 bases). V was clipped by 4 bases and J by 3 bases, with 22 bases between them. Germline lookup yields CDR1 MNHEY and CDR2 SMNVEV (reference sequence). This CDR3 spans 17 amino acids. The DNA for the CDR3 is TGTGCCAGCAGTTCCCTGACAGGCAGCCCTCCCCTCTACGAGCAGTACTTC. It is translated as CASSSLTGSPPLYEQYF.

The chain has TRBV5-1 and TRBJ2-7, with D possibly being TRBD1 (6 bases). Germline V gene sequence: CDR1 SGHRS, CDR2 YFSETQ. The V and J ends lost 4 bases and 3 bases respectively, with 14 bases between them. The CDR3 spans 14 residues. The CDR3 DNA sequence: TGCGCCAGCAGCCCACAGGGTCGAGTCTACGAGCAGTACTTC. Its translation: CASSPQGRVYEQYF. Combining the CDR3 with reference TRBV5-1 and TRBJ2-7 gives the whole variable domain KAGVTQTPRYLIKTRGQQVTLSCSPISGHRSVSWYQQTPGQGLQFLFEYFSETQRNKGNFPGRFSGRQFSNSRSEMNVSTLELGDSALYLCASSPQGRVYEQYFGPGTRLTVT.